These 21 T cell receptor beta chains came from one sample sequenced in a study of cytomegalovirus exposure and HLA in healthy donors. Primers included in the PCR were 60 Vbeta and 13 Jbeta primers. Method: immunoSEQ multiplex PCR; TCRdb's copy keeps in-frame clones and lacks some. The table lists roughly 150,000 clones, approximately 80% of them singletons. Sequencing was done on a sample of PBMCs. The receptors stem from a man younger than 45 in good health and CMV-seronegative.

The genes are TRBV30 and TRBJ2-5; the D is unclear. Trimming removed 3 bases at V and 2 bases at J, with 7 bases between. The CDR3 length is 12 residues. Germline lookup yields CDR1 GTSNPN and CDR2 SVGIG (reference sequence). In nucleotides, the CDR3 is TGTGCCTGGAGACGGGTACAAGAGACCCAGTACTTC. This translates into CAWRRVQETQYF.

This clone was seen only a few times. The chain has TRBV28 and TRBJ1-5; 10 bases are a match to TRBD1. V lost 10 bases and J lost 6; bases outside the gene matches: 3. The CDR3 extends over 12 amino acids. Per germline, CDR1 MDHEN and CDR2 SYDVKM. The CDR3 DNA sequence: TGTGCCACCAGACAGGGGGCTCAGCCCCAGCATTTT. Translating gives CATRQGAQPQHF.

This clone was detected only once. The CDR3 DNA reads as TGTGCCAGCAGTGTGGGACAGGTCCCCTACGAGCAGTACTTC. Translated, it gives CASSVGQVPYEQYF. The rearrangement uses TRBV6-1 and TRBJ2-7; 8 bases agree with TRBD1. CDR1 and CDR2 from the germline V gene are MNHNS and SASEGT. Losses at the gene ends were 4 bases for V and 2 bases for J; bases not matched to a gene: 4. The length of the CDR3 is 14 residues.

The chain combines TRBV6-5 with TRBJ1-2, with D perhaps matching TRBD1 (6 bases). V was trimmed by 6 bases and J by 3 bases, leaving 14 bases between them. Per the germline V gene, CDR1 is MNHEY and CDR2 is SVGAGI. The CDR3 contains 14 residues. CDR3 nucleotides: TGTGCCAGCAGGGGCTTACAGGGAGACTATGGCTACACCTTC. Translating gives CASRGLQGDYGYTF.

The chain couples TRBV27 to TRBJ1-5, with D possibly TRBD1 on 5 matching bases. The CDR3 is 14 amino acids. Germline V gene data show CDR1 as MNHEY and CDR2 as SMNVEV (reference sequence). The ends were cut back, 6 bases at V and 6 bases at J, with 15 bases in the middle. The CDR3 reads CASSAQDNIQPQHF. The CDR3 DNA reads TGTGCCAGCAGCGCACAGGACAACATTCAGCCCCAGCATTTT.

For the CDR3, the DNA is TGTGCCAGCAGCCAAAGCGGGAGTTACGAGCAGTACTTC. It specifies CASSQSGSYEQYF. The J gene is TRBJ2-7, the V gene TRBV7-9; TRBD2 aligns across 8 bases. The CDR3 has 13 amino acids. V trimming: 5 bases; J trimming: 4 bases; junction bases outside the gene matches: 4. Germline CDR1 is SEHNR and CDR2 is FQNEAQ (reference sequence).

CDR3 in amino acids: CASSPGTSEQTQYF. The CDR3 DNA is TGTGCCAGCAGCCCTGGGACTAGCGAGCAGACCCAGTACTTC. The V call is TRBV11-3, the J call TRBJ2-5, with 10 bases that match TRBD2. J gave up 6 bases and V 5 bases, and 6 bases lay outside the gene matches. Germline assignment: CDR1 SGHNT and CDR2 YENEEA. The CDR3 has 14 amino acids.

The chain uses TRBV14 and TRBJ1-5; 8 bases fit TRBD1. The CDR3 has 14 amino acids. V dropped 4 bases and J dropped 8; count of bases not matched to a gene: 7. CDR1 and CDR2 from the germline V gene are SGHDN and FVKESK. CDR3 sequence reads: CASSRTGLREPQHF. The CDR3 DNA reads TGTGCCAGCAGCCGGACAGGGCTTCGGGAGCCCCAGCATTTT. Together with reference TRBV14 and TRBJ1-5, the CDR3 gives the full variable domain: EAGVTQFPSHSVIEKGQTVTLRCDPISGHDNLYWYRRVMGKEIKFLLHFVKESKQDESGMPNNRFLAERTGGTYSTLKVQPAELEDSGVYFCASSRTGLREPQHFGDGTRLSIL.

This rearrangement joins TRBV19 to TRBJ2-2, with TRBD2 identical over 12 bases. The V gene's germline CDR1 is LNHDA and CDR2 SQIVND (reference sequence). The junction had 3 bases not matched to a gene; V was cut back by 5 bases and J by 5 bases. CDR3 size: 15 residues. As DNA, the CDR3 is TGTGCCAGTAGTTGGACTAGCGGGGCGACCGGGGAGCTGTTTTTT. Translated: CASSWTSGATGELFF. Variable domain in full (rest from reference TRBV19 and TRBJ2-2): DGGITQSPKYLFRKEGQNVTLSCEQNLNHDAMYWYRQDPGQGLRLIYYSQIVNDFQKGDIAEGYSVSREKKESFPLTVTSAQKNPTAFYLCASSWTSGATGELFFGEGSRLTVL.

This clone was seen once. The CDR3 DNA reads TGTGCCAGCAGTTACTCCGTTAGTGGCCCCCGGGATGAGCAGTTCTTC. Protein: CASSYSVSGPRDEQFF. The genes are TRBV6-5 and TRBJ2-1; D is uncertain. The CDR3 runs to 16 residues. Trimming left V 0 bases short and J 8 bases short, with 17 bases between. Germline loops: CDR1 MNHEY, CDR2 SVGAGI.

This clone was counted a few times. The chain combines TRBV4-3 with TRBJ2-7; 8 bases map to TRBD2. Trimming removed 3 bases from V and 5 bases from J; junction bases left unmatched: 6. The germline gives CDR1 LGHNA, CDR2 YSLEER. The CDR3 contains 14 residues. The CDR3 region is CASSHPGTRNEQYF. The CDR3 coding sequence is TGCGCCAGCAGCCATCCCGGGACTAGGAACGAGCAGTACTTC.

The CDR3 protein is CASSSGSRGPGNTIYF. The CDR3 coding sequence is TGTGCCAGCAGCTCAGGAAGCAGGGGTCCTGGAAACACCATATATTTT. The rearrangement links TRBV7-6 to TRBJ1-3; the D gene is possibly TRBD1 (6 bases). The CDR3 sequence is 16 residues long. Germline V gene lookup returns CDR1 SGHVS and CDR2 FNYEAQ. The V and J ends lost 4 bases and 2 bases respectively, with 15 bases between them.

The V gene is TRBV5-4, the J gene TRBJ1-1; D perhaps matches TRBD1 (6 bases). The germline V and J ends were trimmed by 4 bases and 7 bases, with 14 bases remaining between them. CDR3 length equals 13 residues. Germline CDR1 reads SGHNT; CDR2 reads YYREEE (reference sequence). CDR3 in DNA: TGTGCCAGCAGCCTACAGGGAAAGGATGAAGCTTTCTTT. Its translation is CASSLQGKDEAFF. The whole variable domain, filled in from reference TRBV5-4 and TRBJ1-1, reads ETGVTQSPTHLIKTRGQQVTLRCSSQSGHNTVSWYQQALGQGPQFIFQYYREEENGRGNFPPRFSGLQFPNYSSELNVNALELDDSALYLCASSLQGKDEAFFGQGTRLTVV.

The chain recombines TRBV30 with TRBJ1-1; weak D call: TRBD1 (5 bases). Per the germline V gene, CDR1 is GTSNPN and CDR2 is SVGIG (reference sequence). V was pared by 3 bases and J by 7 bases, with 18 bases between. CDR3 size: 14 residues. The CDR3 region has the DNA TGTGCCTGGAGGGCCCGACAGCTGCTGATTGAAGCTTTCTTT. This translates into CAWRARQLLIEAFF. Filled out from reference TRBV30 and TRBJ1-1, the complete variable domain reads SQTIHQWPATLVQPVGSPLSLECTVEGTSNPNLYWYRQAAGRGLQLLFYSVGIGQISSEVPQNLSASRPQDRQFILSSKKLLLSDSGFYLCAWRARQLLIEAFFGQGTRLTVV.

The gene calls are TRBV9 and TRBJ2-5; TRBD2 is a possible D gene (6 bases). Trimming removed 0 bases at V and 4 bases at J, with 13 bases between. The CDR3 consists of 15 residues. Germline loops: CDR1 SGDLS, CDR2 YYNGEE. The CDR3 sequence: CASSVGGVDGETQYF. The CDR3 DNA reads as TGTGCCAGCAGCGTAGGCGGGGTAGATGGAGAGACCCAGTACTTC.

This chain links TRBV30 with TRBJ2-3; a weak D match, TRBD1 (6 bases). This CDR3 comprises 14 residues. Germline-derived CDR1 and CDR2 are GTSNPN and SVGIG (reference sequence). Trimming removed 4 bases from V and 2 bases from J, with 13 bases in between. The CDR3: CAWKRDTYTDTQYF. CDR3 DNA: TGTGCCTGGAAAAGGGACACCTACACAGATACGCAGTATTTT.

The chain uses TRBV28 and TRBJ2-3, with 10 bases fitting TRBD1. The CDR3 extends over 18 amino acids. Germline V gene sequence: CDR1 MDHEN, CDR2 SYDVKM. V dropped 6 bases and J dropped 4; count of bases not matched to a gene: 16. CDR3 residues: CASRSGTGATNLPDTQYF. CDR3 sequence (DNA): TGTGCCAGCAGGTCCGGGACAGGGGCGACAAATCTCCCAGATACGCAGTATTTT.

This clone was counted only a few times. The chain is built from TRBV11-3 and TRBJ2-1, with 10 bases that match TRBD1. Per the germline V gene, CDR1 is SGHNT and CDR2 is YENEEA. V gave up 6 bases and J gave up 0 bases; unmatched junction bases: 5. CDR3 length equals 16 residues. DNA for the CDR3: TGTGCCAGCAGTCGGGACAGGGGTGTCTCCTACAATGAGCAGTTCTTC. Encoded protein: CASSRDRGVSYNEQFF.

This clone was seen only a few times. The chain is built from TRBV19 and TRBJ2-5; the D is unclear. Germline V gives CDR1 LNHDA, CDR2 SQIVND (reference sequence). Trimming cost V 5 bases and J 4 bases, with 11 bases left between them. This CDR3 is built from 13 residues. CDR3 amino acids: CASSLRHRETQYF. The CDR3 DNA reads as TGTGCCAGTAGTCTCCGACATCGAGAGACCCAGTACTTC.

J is TRBJ1-2 and V is TRBV7-2, with D uncertain. The CDR3 has 14 residues. CDR1 is SGHTA, CDR2 FQGNSA, per germline. Deletions cut 0 bases from V and 2 bases from J, with 7 bases between. The CDR3 DNA reads TGTGCCAGCAGCTTAGCCGTGTCGAACTATGGCTACACCTTC. It encodes CASSLAVSNYGYTF.

This clone appeared a single time. DNA for the CDR3: TGTGCCAGCAGTTCGGGACTAGCGGGAGTTAATGAGCAGTTCTTC. It codes for CASSSGLAGVNEQFF. The chain carries TRBV28 and TRBJ2-1, with 14 bases lining up with TRBD2. V was clipped by 4 bases and J by 7 bases; unmatched bases: 3. CDR1 MDHEN and CDR2 SYDVKM come from the germline V gene. CDR3 length equals 15 residues.